Following are 21 T cell receptor beta chains from one sample sequenced in a study of blood T cells in healthy people across ages (dated by TCRdb to 2013 to 2016). Libraries were constructed by 5' RACE. The sequencing machine was an Illumina HiSeq 2500. A second PCR of roughly 6 to 12 cycles was performed with a sample-barcoded 5' primer and a J-beta primer mix. TCRdb trimmed the raw reads at Q25, called clones with MiXCR and kept productive beta chains. Records with the same CDR3 protein are collapsed into one entry carrying the most frequent genes and DNA. In all, the sample holds around 280,000 distinct CDR3 sequences, and 27% of those were seen once. The ten largest clones capture over 25% of the sample. The sample consisted of blood. The receptor source for this set is a woman in her seventies in good health.

This clonotype has more than one count but fewer than ten. The V call is TRBV12-3 or TRBV12-4, the J call TRBJ2-5, with D possibly matching TRBD1 (5 bases). The CDR3 has 13 residues. The V end lost 6 bases, the J end lost 4 bases, and 12 bases lay between the germline ends. CDR3 in DNA: TGTGCCAGCAGCCACATAGGGGCAGAGACCCAGTACTTC. It codes for CASSHIGAETQYF.

The chain employs TRBV7-2 and TRBJ2-3; 8 bases map to TRBD2. The ends lost 2 bases at V and 5 bases at J; junction bases unmatched: 3. Per germline, CDR1 SGHTA and CDR2 FQGNSA. The length of the CDR3 is 14 residues. This CDR3 is CASSLRLAGDTQYF. The CDR3 region has the DNA TGTGCCAGCAGCTTAAGGCTAGCGGGAGATACGCAGTATTTT.

This clonotype showed up just a few times. The J gene is TRBJ2-5, the V gene TRBV6-5; D remains unclear. The J call could be wrong; TRBJ2-7 is a better fit for the DNA end. Looked up from germline, CDR1 is MNHEY and CDR2 is SVGAGI. This CDR3 is 12 amino acids long. The CDR3 here is CASKTHSYEQYF. The CDR3 DNA reads as TGTGCCAGCAAGACTCATTCCTACGAGCAGTACTTC.

This clonotype was detected a few times. V gene TRBV20-1 combines with J gene TRBJ2-7, with 14 nucleotides matching TRBD2. The CDR3 consists of 17 residues. CDR1 and CDR2 (germline): DFQATT, SNEGSKA (reference sequence). J was trimmed by 6 bases and V by 0 bases; bases with no gene match: 10. CDR3 sequence reads: CSARDEWGTSGSFEQYF. As DNA, the CDR3 is TGCAGTGCTAGAGACGAATGGGGGACTAGCGGGAGTTTCGAGCAGTACTTC.

This chain joins TRBV28 and TRBJ1-5; D might be TRBD1 (6 bases). V was pared by 4 bases and J by 2 bases, with 21 bases between. This CDR3 has 18 amino acids. In germline, CDR1 is MDHEN, CDR2 SYDVKM. Here the CDR3 reads CASSSRSAQGLGNQPQHF. Here the CDR3 DNA reads TGTGCCAGCAGTTCTCGCTCCGCGCAGGGGTTAGGCAATCAGCCCCAGCATTTT. The full variable domain, completed using reference TRBV28 and TRBJ1-5, is DVKVTQSSRYLVKRTGEKVFLECVQDMDHENMFWYRQDPGLGLRLIYFSYDVKMKEKGDIPEGYSVSREKKERFSLILESASTNQTSMYLCASSSRSAQGLGNQPQHFGDGTRLSIL.

The chain couples TRBV6-2 or TRBV6-3 to TRBJ1-4, with TRBD1 as a possible D gene (6 bases). V was cut by 6 bases and J by 5 bases, with 13 bases left in between. CDR1 and CDR2 (germline): MNHEY, SVGEGT. The CDR3 contains 14 residues. The CDR3 DNA reads as TGTGCCAGCAGACGGATACAGGGAAATGAAAAACTGTTTTTT. Translated, it gives CASRRIQGNEKLFF.

The rearrangement uses TRBV9 and TRBJ2-5, with D maybe TRBD1 (6 bases). The DNA end is more similar to TRBJ2-1, so the J call may be wrong. Germline loops: CDR1 SGDLS, CDR2 YYNGEE. This CDR3 comprises 15 residues. CDR3 amino acids: CASSSDGTRNNEQFF. CDR3 bases: TGTGCCAGCAGCTCAGACGGGACACGTAACAATGAGCAGTTCTTC.

The table lists this clonotype with a few counts. The CDR3 spells CATGLRTGGTDTQYF. CDR3 bases: TGTGCCACAGGTCTACGGACAGGAGGTACAGATACGCAGTATTTT. The V and J genes are TRBV7-2 and TRBJ2-3, with 7 bases that match TRBD1. V was pared by 10 bases and J by 3 bases, with 13 bases of the junction left unmatched. This CDR3 region has 15 residues. Germline V lookup: CDR1 SGHTA, CDR2 FQGNSA.

This clonotype was seen a handful of times. The chain recombines TRBV4-1 with TRBJ1-1; possible D gene TRBD1, 5 bases. CDR1 is MGHRA and CDR2 is YSYEKL in the germline V gene. The length of the CDR3 is 15 residues. Trimming removed 2 bases at V and 1 base at J, with 11 bases between. The CDR3 DNA reads TGCGCCAGCAGCCAATTGGCAGGGAGGAACACTGAAGCTTTCTTT. Encoded protein: CASSQLAGRNTEAFF.

The chain combines TRBV11-1 with TRBJ2-3; D not certain. Germline-derived CDR1 and CDR2 are SGHAT and FQDESV (reference sequence). The CDR3 is made up of 13 amino acids. V was trimmed by 7 bases and J by 2 bases, leaving 10 bases between them. The CDR3 region is CASKSQDTDTQYF. CDR3 coding DNA: TGTGCCAGCAAGTCTCAGGACACAGATACGCAGTATTTT.

This clonotype was counted at least ten times. V usage is TRBV3-1 and J usage is TRBJ2-7; D may be TRBD1 (6 bases). The CDR3 runs 14 residues. Germline CDR1 LGHDT, CDR2 YNNKEL (reference sequence). V was pared by 3 bases and J by 1 base, with 10 bases between. Here the CDR3 DNA reads TGTGCCAGCAGCCATGCACAGGGATCCTACGAGCAGTACTTC. Translating it yields CASSHAQGSYEQYF.

This clonotype was observed a handful of times. The chain employs TRBV6-5 and TRBJ2-5, with 7 bases identical to TRBD2. The CDR3 loop spans 14 amino acids. The germline V gene has CDR1 MNHEY and CDR2 SVGAGI. Trimming at V came to 5 bases and at J to 0 bases, leaving 3 bases not matched to a gene. This CDR3 is CASSRLADQETQYF. CDR3 nucleotide sequence: TGTGCCAGCAGTCGCCTAGCGGACCAAGAGACCCAGTACTTC.

The V and J genes are TRBV27 and TRBJ1-5; 7 bases agree with TRBD1. The length of the CDR3 is 14 residues. Germline values: CDR1 MNHEY, CDR2 SMNVEV (reference sequence). Trimming cost V 5 bases and J 9 bases; bases outside gene matches: 10. The CDR3: CASSPRDSDGPQHF. The CDR3 DNA reads as TGTGCCAGCAGTCCCCGGGACAGCGATGGGCCCCAGCATTTT.

This clonotype was found many times. The chain carries TRBV7-2 and TRBJ1-2, with D perhaps matching TRBD1 (6 bases). Germline V gene sequence: CDR1 SGHTA, CDR2 FQGNSA. V was cut by 6 bases and J by 6 bases, with 17 bases left in between. The length of the CDR3 is 14 residues. The CDR3 bases are TGTGCCAGCAGACGCCAACTGGGGGCGGATGGCTACACCTTC. Translation gives CASRRQLGADGYTF.

This clonotype was counted many times. V usage is TRBV28 and J usage is TRBJ2-5, with D tentatively TRBD1 or TRBD2 (5 bases each). Trimming stripped 1 base from V and 5 bases from J, with 20 bases between. The CDR3 sequence is 17 residues long. Germline CDR1 reads MDHEN; CDR2 reads SYDVKM. The CDR3 reads CASSLLTHGSREETQYF. CDR3 DNA sequence: TGTGCCAGCAGTTTATTGACCCACGGCTCCAGGGAGGAGACCCAGTACTTC.

This clonotype came up once. V usage is TRBV7-9 and J usage is TRBJ1-1; 9 nucleotides match TRBD1. Germline CDR1 SEHNR, CDR2 FQNEAQ (reference sequence). Trimming cost V 5 bases and J 3 bases; bases outside gene matches: 7. This CDR3 is built from 15 residues. This chain's CDR3 is CASSLGTGRYTEAFF. CDR3 nucleotides: TGTGCCAGCAGCCTCGGGACAGGGCGATACACTGAAGCTTTCTTT. The variable domain in full, completed from reference TRBV7-9 and TRBJ1-1, reads DTGVSQNPRHKITKRGQNVTFRCDPISEHNRLYWYRQTLGQGPEFLTYFQNEAQLEKSRLLSDRFSAERPKGSFSTLEIQRTEQGDSAMYLCASSLGTGRYTEAFFGQGTRLTVV.

This clonotype was found a few times. V gene TRBV12-3 or TRBV12-4 combines with J gene TRBJ2-1; the match to TRBD2 covers 10 bases. The CDR3 runs 20 residues. V lost 4 bases, J lost 5 bases, and 20 bases stayed unmatched. The CDR3 protein is CASSSLLTPRASGRHNEQFF. For the CDR3, the DNA is TGTGCCAGCAGTTCACTGTTGACCCCCCGTGCTAGCGGGAGACACAATGAGCAGTTCTTC.

V usage is TRBV2 and J usage is TRBJ2-4, with a tentative D call TRBD1 (5 bases). The CDR3 loop spans 13 amino acids. The V gene's germline CDR1 is SNHLY and CDR2 FYNNEI. Between the trimmed V and J ends, which lost 8 bases and 3 bases, there was a span of 11 bases. CDR3 nucleotide sequence: TGTGCCAGCGGTCAGGGCGGCAAAAACATTCAGTACTTC. Translated: CASGQGGKNIQYF.

This clonotype was detected many times. The chain couples TRBV20-1 to TRBJ1-4; D may be TRBD1 (5 bases). Per the germline V gene, CDR1 is DFQATT and CDR2 is SNEGSKA (reference sequence). V was shortened by 6 bases and J by 10 bases, with 15 bases between the two germline ends. There are 12 residues in the CDR3. The CDR3: CSATSKRGKLFF. Here the CDR3 DNA reads TGCAGTGCCACATCTAAAAGGGGAAAACTGTTTTTT.

In its sample, this clonotype was seen once. The J gene is TRBJ2-2, the V gene TRBV20-1; D possibly corresponds to TRBD1 (5 bases). V was clipped by 0 bases and J by 4 bases, with 18 bases between them. Germline CDR1 is DFQATT and CDR2 is SNEGSKA (reference sequence). The CDR3 runs 17 residues. The CDR3 DNA sequence: TGCAGTGCTAGAGATCCCGCCCAAGGGGTGGGCACCGGGGAGCTGTTTTTT. Translation gives CSARDPAQGVGTGELFF.

This clonotype was observed a single time. The chain employs TRBV7-3 and TRBJ2-1; 10 positions agree with TRBD2. J was trimmed by 6 bases and V by 2 bases; bases with no gene match: 10. The CDR3 length is 17 residues. The germline CDR1 and CDR2 sequences are SGHTA and FQGTGA. Here the CDR3 DNA reads TGTGCCAGCAGCTTATTCTCTGGGACTAGCGCCTTCAATGAGCAGTTCTTC. Translated: CASSLFSGTSAFNEQFF.